This T cell receptor beta chain stems from a study of blood T cell repertoires in COVID-19. Study context: From the United States, Italy and Spain came samples of acute and convalescent COVID-19. The cDNA or gDNA used as material had been derived from T cells, B-cell-depleted T cells, or PBMCs.

Germline lookup yields CDR1 LNHDA and CDR2 SQIVND (reference sequence). The CDR3 totals 15 residues. Trimming at V came to 8 bases and at J to 3 bases, leaving 6 bases not matched to a gene. Per the authors' pipeline: Reference gene primer amplification yielded estimated nucleated cell counts. Only in-frame clones appear in the TCRdb table, and some are missing; sequencing was by immunoSEQ multiplex PCR. V, J and clone size are those of that table, while D and trimming were read from the DNA. This repertoire shows hundreds of thousands of clones, around 87% found once; its top ten account for approximately 1.8%. Participants were aged 18 to 89 years, lived in over 20 US areas, and enrolled virtually.

This chain connects TRBV19 to TRBJ2-3, with 12 bases fitting TRBD2. This sequence originates from a man aged 40-55 years in a cohort exposed to, infected with or recovered from COVID-19 (not recorded which). Specimen: PBMCs or T cells enriched from blood (not recorded which). The CDR3 bases are TGTGCCAGTCGACTAGCGGGAGCGGGAACAGATACGCAGTATTTT. Translation: CASRLAGAGTDTQYF.